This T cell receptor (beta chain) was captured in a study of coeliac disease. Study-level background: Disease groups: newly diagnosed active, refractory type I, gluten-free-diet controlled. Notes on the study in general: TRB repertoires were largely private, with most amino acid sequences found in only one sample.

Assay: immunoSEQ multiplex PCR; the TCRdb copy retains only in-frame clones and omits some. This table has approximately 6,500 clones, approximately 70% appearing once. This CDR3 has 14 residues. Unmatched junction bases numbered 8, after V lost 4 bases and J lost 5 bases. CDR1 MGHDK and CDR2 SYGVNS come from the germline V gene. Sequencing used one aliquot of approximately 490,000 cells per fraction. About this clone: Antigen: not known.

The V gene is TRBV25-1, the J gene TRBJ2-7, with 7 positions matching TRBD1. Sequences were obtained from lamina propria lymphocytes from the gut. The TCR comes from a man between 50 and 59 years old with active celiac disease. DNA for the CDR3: TGTGCCAGCAGTGGCTTGACAGGGCTCCACGAGCAGTACTTC. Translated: CASSGLTGLHEQYF.